This is a list of T cell receptor beta chains from one sample in a study of blood T cells in healthy people across ages. TCRdb re-derived calls from the 5' RACE reads in MiXCR, one entry per CDR3 protein. In the table there are about a million distinct CDR3 sequences, roughly two fifths of which are singletons. The specimen was blood. Receptors originate from a young man in good health. Both conserved end residues are part of each CDR3. The D gene is left open where the match is weak. Clone size, where shown, is once, few, many, or a class for clones that have expanded.

J gene | V gene | clone size | D gene | CDR3 DNA | CDR3 protein
TRBJ2-7 | TRBV20-1 | - | - | TGCAGTGCTAGACCCCCCGGGGGCCAAACCTACGAGCAGTACTTC | CSARPPGGQTYEQYF
TRBJ2-5 | TRBV5-1 | - | TRBD2 | TGCGCCAGCAGCTGGACTAGCCCTTACCAAGAGACCCAGTACTTC | CASSWTSPYQETQYF
TRBJ1-2 | TRBV20-1 | - | TRBD1 | TGCAGTGCTCACGGACAGGGGGGCTCCTATGGCTACTCCTTC | CSAHGQGGSYGYSF
TRBJ1-1 | TRBV25-1 | few | - | TGTGCCAGCAGACAGGGCTGGACTGAAGCTTTCTTT | CASRQGWTEAFF
TRBJ1-5 | TRBV19 | - | - | TGTGCCAGTAGTAGTCAGCCCCAGCATTTT | CASSSQPQHF
TRBJ1-1 | TRBV10-3 | few | - | TGTGCCACCCAACATGGAAACACTGAAGCTTTCTTT | CATQHGNTEAFF
TRBJ2-3 | TRBV5-1 | few | TRBD1 | TGCGCCAGCAGCGCGGACAGGGCTAGCACAGATACGCAGTATTTT | CASSADRASTDTQYF
TRBJ1-1 | TRBV12-3/TRBV12-4 | many | TRBD1 | TGTGCCAGCAGTTCAGGGGGCGGGACTGAAGCTTTCTTT | CASSSGGGTEAFF
TRBJ2-2 | TRBV12-3/TRBV12-4 | - | - | TGTGCCAGCAGAAAAAGCAGGGGTGGGGACACCGGGGAGCTGTTTTTT | CASRKSRGGDTGELFF
TRBJ1-3 | TRBV20-1 | - | - | TGCAGTGCTGGGGGGTCGGGTGGAAACACCATATATTTT | CSAGGSGGNTIYF
TRBJ1-1 | TRBV7-3 | - | - | TGTGCCACGGGGGAGGGGGTGAACACTGAAGCTTTCTTT | CATGEGVNTEAFF
TRBJ1-6 | TRBV5-1 | once | - | TGCGCCAGCAGCAAAGCCCGGGAGGGGTATAATTCACCCCTCCACTTT | CASSKAREGYNSPLHF
TRBJ1-1 | TRBV27 | - | - | TGTGCCAGCAGATTGGGAGGTTTTGGCACTGAAGCTTTCTTT | CASRLGGFGTEAFF
TRBJ1-6 | TRBV27 | - | - | TGTGCCAGCAGTTTCGCCGGCTTCAATTCACCCCTCCACTTT | CASSFAGFNSPLHF
TRBJ1-4 | TRBV7-2 | - | - | TGTGCCAGCAGCTTAGGGGACCATACTAATGAAAAACTGTTTTTT | CASSLGDHTNEKLFF
TRBJ2-1 | TRBV5-6 | - | TRBD1 | TGTGCCAGCAGCTTGGCCAAGGGGGCCGCAGACAATGAGCAGTTCTTC | CASSLAKGAADNEQFF
TRBJ2-4 | TRBV7-2 | - | - | TGTGCCAGCAGCTTCTCCCACTCCACAAACATTCAGTACTTC | CASSFSHSTNIQYF
TRBJ1-4 | TRBV7-9 | - | - | TGCGCCAGCAGCCAGAGGGAGGACACGCTGGGTGAAAAACTGTTTTTT | CASSQREDTLGEKLFF
TRBJ1-1 | TRBV5-1 | - | - | TGCGCCAGCAGTCTAGACAGCCCCACTGAAGCTTTCTTT | CASSLDSPTEAFF
TRBJ1-1 | TRBV10-3 | - | - | TGTGCCATCAGCCCCGATGAGACCACTGAAGCTTTCTTT | CAISPDETTEAFF
TRBJ2-7 | TRBV19 | - | - | TGTGCCAGTAGCACAGGAGGCTACGAGCAGTACTTC | CASSTGGYEQYF
TRBJ2-1 | TRBV7-9 | few | - | TGTGCCAGCAGCTCAAGTCAGTCTGGGAATGAGCAGTTCTTC | CASSSSQSGNEQFF
TRBJ2-1 | TRBV20-1 | - | - | TGCAGTGCTACTCAGGGGACCTCTCAAAGTAAGCAGTTCTTC | CSATQGTSQSKQFF
TRBJ2-6 | TRBV20-1 | few | - | TGCAGTGCTTTCAGGGTCTCTGGGGCCAACGTCCTGACTTTC | CSAFRVSGANVLTF
TRBJ1-4 | TRBV4-3 | few | - | TGCGCCAGCAGCCAAGATCCACGGATTAATGAAAAACTGTTTTTT | CASSQDPRINEKLFF
TRBJ1-5 | TRBV20-1 | - | TRBD1 | TGCAGTGCTAGACCTATGACAGGGGTTGGCGATCAGCCCCAGCATTTT | CSARPMTGVGDQPQHF
TRBJ1-2 | TRBV9 | once | - | TGTGCCAGCAGCGGGCCGAGGACAGAGAATGGCTACACCTTC | CASSGPRTENGYTF
TRBJ1-1 | TRBV20-1 | - | TRBD1 | TGCAGTGCGACCGACAGGGAAGCTGAAGCTTTCTTT | CSATDREAEAFF
TRBJ2-1 | TRBV6-5 | - | - | TGTGCCAGCAGTAACCCCGGGGGTGCATATGGAGAGACCCAGTTCTTC | CASSNPGGAYGETQFF
TRBJ2-1 | TRBV2 | - | - | TGTGCCAGGGGACATAAACACAATGAGCAGTTCTTC | CARGHKHNEQFF
TRBJ2-1 | TRBV4-3 | - | - | TGCGCCAGCAGCCTCCCGGGGGCGCGCAATGAGCAGTTCTTC | CASSLPGARNEQFF
TRBJ2-7 | TRBV6-1 | - | - | TGTGCCAGCAGTGAAGCGGAGACCTACGAGCAGTACTTC | CASSEAETYEQYF
TRBJ1-2 | TRBV4-1 | few | - | TGCGCCAGCAGCCTGACCGTGGGTTCTAACTATGGCTACACCTTC | CASSLTVGSNYGYTF
TRBJ1-1 | TRBV19 | - | - | TGTGCCAGTAGCACAGGGACACTCGGGGAAGCTTTCTTT | CASSTGTLGEAFF
TRBJ2-1 | TRBV12-3/TRBV12-4 | few | TRBD1 | TGTGCCAGCACCTTCGGACAGGGCAATGAGCAGTTCTTC | CASTFGQGNEQFF
TRBJ1-4 | TRBV4-2 | - | - | TGTGCCAGCAGCCAAGATTCCCTCAACCGTACAACTAATGAAAAACTGTTTTTT | CASSQDSLNRTTNEKLFF
TRBJ1-1 | TRBV10-3 | - | TRBD1 | TGTGCCATCAGTGCGTCACAGGGGGCGCGAACTGAAGCTTTCTTT | CAISASQGARTEAFF
TRBJ1-2 | TRBV12-3/TRBV12-4 | few | TRBD1 | TGTGCCAGCAGCCGGACAGGGATGAACTATGGCTACACCTTC | CASSRTGMNYGYTF
TRBJ2-7 | TRBV7-2 | - | TRBD1 | TGTGCCAGCAGCTTCGACAGGGGTTTCGATGAGCAGTACTTC | CASSFDRGFDEQYF
TRBJ1-1 | TRBV20-1 | once | - | TGCAGTGCACACACCCGGGTATACACTGAAGCTTTCTTT | CSAHTRVYTEAFF
TRBJ1-1 | TRBV12-3/TRBV12-4 | - | - | TGTGCCTCGGGGTCTTTTGTGGCTGAAGCTTTCTTT | CASGSFVAEAFF
TRBJ2-7 | TRBV30 | few | - | TGTGCCTGGAGTGCGGGCGGAACAGCCCCCTACGAGCAGTACTTC | CAWSAGGTAPYEQYF
TRBJ1-1 | TRBV7-2 | few | - | TGTGCCAGCAGCTTAGATGTAAGGGGCACTGAAGCTTTCTTT | CASSLDVRGTEAFF
TRBJ2-3 | TRBV10-3 | few | TRBD2 | TGTGCCACCGGGACTAGCGGGGGGATAGATACGCAGTATTTT | CATGTSGGIDTQYF
TRBJ1-6 | TRBV3-1 | - | TRBD1 | TGTGCCAGCAGCCAAGATTGGACAGGGGATTCACCCCTCCACTTT | CASSQDWTGDSPLHF
TRBJ1-2 | TRBV12-3/TRBV12-4 | - | - | TGTGCCACGAACGGCCTCAACTATGGCTACACCTTC | CATNGLNYGYTF
TRBJ1-2 | TRBV20-1 | few | - | TGCAGTGCTGCACCGAGACAGGACTTTATGGATGGCTACACCTTC | CSAAPRQDFMDGYTF
TRBJ1-5 | TRBV5-1 | few | - | TGCGCCAGCAGCTTGGACCTGGTTAGGCGACAAAACAATCAGCCCCAGCATTTT | CASSLDLVRRQNNQPQHF
TRBJ1-4 | TRBV20-1 | - | TRBD1 | TGCAGTGCTAGCCGGGGACAGGGTGGTGAAAAACTGTTTTTT | CSASRGQGGEKLFF
TRBJ2-3 | TRBV9 | - | - | TGTGCCAGCAGCGTAGCAATGGCAGATACGCAGTATTTT | CASSVAMADTQYF
TRBJ1-2 | TRBV4-3 | - | - | TGCGCCAGCAGCCAAGCCCGACATTCCTCTGGAGGCTACACCTTC | CASSQARHSSGGYTF
TRBJ1-5 | TRBV27 | - | - | TGTGCCAGCAGTTTAGTTTATGGGGTCAATCAGCCCCAGCATTTT | CASSLVYGVNQPQHF
TRBJ1-2 | TRBV4-1 | few | TRBD1 | TGCGCCAGCAGCCTCCCAGGGACAGCAAAAAGAAACACAAACTATGGCTACACCTTC | CASSLPGTAKRNTNYGYTF
TRBJ1-2 | TRBV5-1 | - | TRBD1 | TGCGCCAGCAGCTTGTCTAGGTCAGGGGGACTCTACACCTTC | CASSLSRSGGLYTF
TRBJ2-5 | TRBV6-2/TRBV6-3 | - | - | TGTGCCAGCAGTTTATCCCGGGACACTTTCCAAGAGACCCAGTACTTC | CASSLSRDTFQETQYF